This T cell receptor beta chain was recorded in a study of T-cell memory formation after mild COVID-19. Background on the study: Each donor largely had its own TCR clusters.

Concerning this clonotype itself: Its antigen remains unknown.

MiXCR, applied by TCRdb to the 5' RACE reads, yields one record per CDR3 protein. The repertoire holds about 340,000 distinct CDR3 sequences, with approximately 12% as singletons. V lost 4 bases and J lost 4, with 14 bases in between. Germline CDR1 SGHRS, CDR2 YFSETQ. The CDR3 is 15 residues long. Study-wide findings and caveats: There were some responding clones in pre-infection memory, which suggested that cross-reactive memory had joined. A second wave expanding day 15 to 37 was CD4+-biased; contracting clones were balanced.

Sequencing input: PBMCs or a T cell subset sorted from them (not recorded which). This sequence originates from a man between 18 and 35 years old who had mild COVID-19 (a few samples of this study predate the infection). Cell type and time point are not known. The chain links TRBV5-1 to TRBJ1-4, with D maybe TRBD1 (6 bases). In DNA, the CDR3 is TGCGCCAGCAGCGTCACAGGGACTGATAATGAAAAACTGTTTTTT. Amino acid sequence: CASSVTGTDNEKLFF.